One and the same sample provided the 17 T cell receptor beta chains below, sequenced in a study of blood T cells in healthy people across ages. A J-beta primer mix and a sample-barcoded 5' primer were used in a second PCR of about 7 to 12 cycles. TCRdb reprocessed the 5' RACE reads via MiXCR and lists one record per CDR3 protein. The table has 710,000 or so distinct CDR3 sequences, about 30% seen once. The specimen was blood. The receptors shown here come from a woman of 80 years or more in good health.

CDR3 sequence reads: CPLPQGVQETQYF. CDR3 in DNA: TGTCCTCTCCCACAGGGGGTCCAAGAGACCCAGTACTTC. The genes are TRBV2 and TRBJ2-5, with 8 bases fitting TRBD1. Germline CDR1 reads SNHLY; CDR2 reads FYNNEI. The CDR3 runs to 13 residues. Supplemented by reference TRBV2 and TRBJ2-5, the full variable domain reads EPEVTQTPSHQVTQMGQEVILRCVPISNHLYFYWYRQILGQKVEFLVSFYNNEISEKSEIFDDQFSVERPDGSNFTLKIRSTKLEDSAMYFCPLPQGVQETQYFGPGTRLLVL.

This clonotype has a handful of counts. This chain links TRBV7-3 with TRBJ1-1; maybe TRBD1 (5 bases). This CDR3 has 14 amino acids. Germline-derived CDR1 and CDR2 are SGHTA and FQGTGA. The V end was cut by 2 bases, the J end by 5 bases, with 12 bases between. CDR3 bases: TGTGCCAGCAGCTTATGGCCGGCAGGGACTGAAGCTTTCTTT. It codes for CASSLWPAGTEAFF.

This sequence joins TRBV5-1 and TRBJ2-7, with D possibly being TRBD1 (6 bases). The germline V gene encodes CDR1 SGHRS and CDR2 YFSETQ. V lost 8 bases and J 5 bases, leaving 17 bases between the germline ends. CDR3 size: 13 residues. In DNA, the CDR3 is TGCGCCAGTAACTTGGAACAGGGCGACGAGCAGTACTTC. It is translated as CASNLEQGDEQYF.

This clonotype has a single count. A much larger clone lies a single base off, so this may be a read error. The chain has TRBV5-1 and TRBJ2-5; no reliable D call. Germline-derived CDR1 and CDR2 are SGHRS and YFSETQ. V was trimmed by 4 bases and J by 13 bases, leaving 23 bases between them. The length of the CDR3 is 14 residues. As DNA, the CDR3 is TGCGCCAGCAGCGCCTCCGTCCGCATTCAAGAGATGTACTTC. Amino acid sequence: CASSASVRIQEMYF. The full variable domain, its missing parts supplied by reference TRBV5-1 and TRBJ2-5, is KAGVTQTPRYLIKTRGQQVTLSCSPISGHRSVSWYQQTPGQGLQFLFEYFSETQRNKGNFPGRFSGRQFSNSRSEMNVSTLELGDSALYLCASSASVRIQEMYFGPGTRLLVL.

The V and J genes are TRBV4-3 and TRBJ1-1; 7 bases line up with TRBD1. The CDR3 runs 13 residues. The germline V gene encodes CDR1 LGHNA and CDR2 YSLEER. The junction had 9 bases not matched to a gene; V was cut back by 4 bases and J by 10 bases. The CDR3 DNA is TGCGCCAGCAGCCTCGACAGGGTCGGTGTAGCTTTCTTT. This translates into CASSLDRVGVAFF.

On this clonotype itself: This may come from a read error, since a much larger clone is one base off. CDR3 nucleotides: TGTGCCGGCAGCCCCGCCCGGGGGGGTCGGGAGAACACTGAAGCTTTCTTT. Translated: CAGSPARGGRENTEAFF. V gene TRBV5-5 combines with J gene TRBJ1-1, with a tentative D call TRBD1 (5 bases). Germline lookup yields CDR1 SGHKS and CDR2 YYEKEE (reference sequence). CDR3 length equals 17 residues.

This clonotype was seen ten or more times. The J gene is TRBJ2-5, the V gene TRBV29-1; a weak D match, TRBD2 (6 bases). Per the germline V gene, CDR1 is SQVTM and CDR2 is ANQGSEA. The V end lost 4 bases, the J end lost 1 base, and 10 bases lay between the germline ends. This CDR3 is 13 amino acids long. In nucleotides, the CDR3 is TGCAGCGTTGCTATGACTAGCCAAGAGACCCAGTACTTC. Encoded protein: CSVAMTSQETQYF.

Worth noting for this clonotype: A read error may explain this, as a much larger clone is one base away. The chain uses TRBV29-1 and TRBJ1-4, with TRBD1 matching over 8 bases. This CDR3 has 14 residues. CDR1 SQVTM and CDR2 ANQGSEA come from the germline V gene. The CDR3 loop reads CSVVYQGANEKRFF. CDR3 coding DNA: TGCAGCGTTGTTTACCAGGGGGCGAATGAAAAACGGTTTTTT.

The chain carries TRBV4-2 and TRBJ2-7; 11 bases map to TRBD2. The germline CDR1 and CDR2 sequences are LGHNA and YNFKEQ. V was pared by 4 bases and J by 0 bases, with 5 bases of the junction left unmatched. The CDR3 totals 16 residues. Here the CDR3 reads CASSPGTSGLSYEQYF. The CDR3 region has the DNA TGTGCCAGCAGCCCCGGGACTAGCGGTCTCTCCTACGAGCAGTACTTC.

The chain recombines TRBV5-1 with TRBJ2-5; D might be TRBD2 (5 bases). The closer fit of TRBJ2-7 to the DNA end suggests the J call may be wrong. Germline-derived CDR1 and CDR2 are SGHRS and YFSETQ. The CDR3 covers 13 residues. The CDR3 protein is CASSLVRGTEQYF. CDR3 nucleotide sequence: TGCGCCAGCAGCTTGGTTCGGGGAACCGAGCAGTACTTC.

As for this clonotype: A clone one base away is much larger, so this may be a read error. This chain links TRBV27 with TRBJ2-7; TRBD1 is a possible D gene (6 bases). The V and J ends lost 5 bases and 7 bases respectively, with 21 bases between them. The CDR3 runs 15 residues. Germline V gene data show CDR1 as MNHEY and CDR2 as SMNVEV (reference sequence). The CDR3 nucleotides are TGTGCCAGCAGTCCCCGTCCAGGGGCGTACAATGAGCAGTACTTC. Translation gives CASSPRPGAYNEQYF.

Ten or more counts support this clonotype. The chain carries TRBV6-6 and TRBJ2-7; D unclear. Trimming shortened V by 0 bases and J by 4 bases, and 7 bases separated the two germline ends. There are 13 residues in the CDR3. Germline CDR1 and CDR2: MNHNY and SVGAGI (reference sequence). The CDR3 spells CASSYSSRYEQYF. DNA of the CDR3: TGTGCCAGCAGTTACTCCTCACGGTACGAGCAGTACTTC.

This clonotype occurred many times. CDR3 amino acids: CASSLGADTSTDTQYF. The CDR3 DNA follows: TGCGCCAGCAGCTTGGGAGCGGATACTAGCACAGATACGCAGTATTTT. The genes are TRBV5-1 and TRBJ2-3; TRBD2 is a possible D gene (5 bases). V was cut by 0 bases and J by 0 bases, with 11 bases left in between. The germline V gene encodes CDR1 SGHRS and CDR2 YFSETQ. The CDR3 runs 16 residues.

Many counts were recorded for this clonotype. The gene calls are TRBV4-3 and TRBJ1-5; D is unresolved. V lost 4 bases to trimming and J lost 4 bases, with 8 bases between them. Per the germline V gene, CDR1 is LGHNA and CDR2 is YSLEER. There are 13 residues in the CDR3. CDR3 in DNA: TGCGCCAGCAGCCCAATCTTAAATCAGCCCCAGCATTTT. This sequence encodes CASSPILNQPQHF.

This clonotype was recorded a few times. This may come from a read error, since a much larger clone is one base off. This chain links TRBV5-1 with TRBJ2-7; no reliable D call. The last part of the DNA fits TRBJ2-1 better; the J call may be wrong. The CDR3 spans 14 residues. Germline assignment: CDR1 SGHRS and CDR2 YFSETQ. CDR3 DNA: TGCGCCAGCAGCTTGTTGTCCCGGGCTTACGAGCAGTTCTTC. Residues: CASSLLSRAYEQFF.

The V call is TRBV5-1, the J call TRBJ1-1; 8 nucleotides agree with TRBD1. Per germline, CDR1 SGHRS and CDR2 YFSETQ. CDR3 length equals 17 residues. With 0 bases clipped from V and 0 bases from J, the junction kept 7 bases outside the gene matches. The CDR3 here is CASSLEGLTGVNTEAFF. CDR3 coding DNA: TGCGCCAGCAGCTTGGAAGGATTGACAGGGGTGAACACTGAAGCTTTCTTT.

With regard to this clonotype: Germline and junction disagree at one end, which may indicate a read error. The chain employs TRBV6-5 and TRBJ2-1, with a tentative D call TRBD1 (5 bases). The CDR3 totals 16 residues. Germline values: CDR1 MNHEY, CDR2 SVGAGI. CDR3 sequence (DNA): TGTGCCAACAGTTATTCCGGATCTAGGGGTTTTAATGAGCAGTTCTTC. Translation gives CANSYSGSRGFNEQFF.